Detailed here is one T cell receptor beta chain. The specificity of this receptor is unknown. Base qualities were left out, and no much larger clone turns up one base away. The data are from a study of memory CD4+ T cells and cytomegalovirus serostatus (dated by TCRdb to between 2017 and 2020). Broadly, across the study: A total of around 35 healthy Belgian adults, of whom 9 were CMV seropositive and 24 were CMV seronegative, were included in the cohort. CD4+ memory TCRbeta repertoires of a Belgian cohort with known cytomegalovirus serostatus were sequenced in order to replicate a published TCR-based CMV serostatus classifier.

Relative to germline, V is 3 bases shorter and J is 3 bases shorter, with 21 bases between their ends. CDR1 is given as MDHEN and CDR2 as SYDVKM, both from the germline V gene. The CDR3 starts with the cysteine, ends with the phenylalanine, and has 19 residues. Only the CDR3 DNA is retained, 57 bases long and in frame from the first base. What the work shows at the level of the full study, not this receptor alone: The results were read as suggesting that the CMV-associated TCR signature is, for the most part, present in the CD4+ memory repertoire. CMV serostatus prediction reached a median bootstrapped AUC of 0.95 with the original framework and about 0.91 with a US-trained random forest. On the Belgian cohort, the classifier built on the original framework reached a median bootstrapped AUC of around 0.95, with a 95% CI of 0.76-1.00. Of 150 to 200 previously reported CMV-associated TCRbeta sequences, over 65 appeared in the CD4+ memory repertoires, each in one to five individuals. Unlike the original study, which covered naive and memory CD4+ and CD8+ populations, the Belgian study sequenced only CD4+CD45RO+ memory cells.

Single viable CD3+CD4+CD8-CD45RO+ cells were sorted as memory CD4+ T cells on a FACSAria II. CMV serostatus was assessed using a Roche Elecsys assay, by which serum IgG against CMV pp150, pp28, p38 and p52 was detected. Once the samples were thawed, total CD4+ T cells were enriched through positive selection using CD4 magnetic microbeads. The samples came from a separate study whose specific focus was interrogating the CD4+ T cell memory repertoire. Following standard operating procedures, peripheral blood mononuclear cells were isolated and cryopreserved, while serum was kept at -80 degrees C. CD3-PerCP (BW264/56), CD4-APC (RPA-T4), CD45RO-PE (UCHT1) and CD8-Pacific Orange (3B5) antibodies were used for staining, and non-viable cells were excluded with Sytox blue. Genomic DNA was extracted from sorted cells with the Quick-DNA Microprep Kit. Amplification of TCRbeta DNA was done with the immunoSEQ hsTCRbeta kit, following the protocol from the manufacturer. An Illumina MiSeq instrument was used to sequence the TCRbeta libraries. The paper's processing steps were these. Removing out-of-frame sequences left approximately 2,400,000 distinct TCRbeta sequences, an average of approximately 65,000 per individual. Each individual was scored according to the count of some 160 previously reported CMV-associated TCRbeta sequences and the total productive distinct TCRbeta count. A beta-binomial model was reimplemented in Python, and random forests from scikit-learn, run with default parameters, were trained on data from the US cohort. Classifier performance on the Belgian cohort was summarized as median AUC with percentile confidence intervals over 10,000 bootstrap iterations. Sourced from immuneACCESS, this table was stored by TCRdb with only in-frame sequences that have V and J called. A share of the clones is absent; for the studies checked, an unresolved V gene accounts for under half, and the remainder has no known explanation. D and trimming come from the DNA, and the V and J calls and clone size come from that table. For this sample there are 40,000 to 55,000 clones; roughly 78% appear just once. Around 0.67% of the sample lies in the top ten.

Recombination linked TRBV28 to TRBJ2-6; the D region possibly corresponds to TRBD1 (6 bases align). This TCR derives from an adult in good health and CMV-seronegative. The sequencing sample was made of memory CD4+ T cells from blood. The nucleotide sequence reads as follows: TGTGCCAGCAGTTTGCTTGGGGGCGCTGGTGCTGGTGGGGCCAACGTCCTGACTTTC. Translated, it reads CASSLLGGAGAGGANVLTF.